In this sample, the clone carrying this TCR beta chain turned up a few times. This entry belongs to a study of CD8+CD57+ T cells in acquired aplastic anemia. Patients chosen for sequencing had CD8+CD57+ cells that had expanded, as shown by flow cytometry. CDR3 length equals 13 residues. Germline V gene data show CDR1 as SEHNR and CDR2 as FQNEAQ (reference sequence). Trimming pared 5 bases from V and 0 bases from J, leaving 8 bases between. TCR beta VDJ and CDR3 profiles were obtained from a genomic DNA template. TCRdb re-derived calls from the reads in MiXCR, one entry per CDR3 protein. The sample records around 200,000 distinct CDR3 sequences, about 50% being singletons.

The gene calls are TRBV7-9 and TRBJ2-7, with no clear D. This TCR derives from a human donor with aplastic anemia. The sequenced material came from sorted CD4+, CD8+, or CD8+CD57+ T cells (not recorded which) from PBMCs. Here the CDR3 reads CASSPPPSYEQYF. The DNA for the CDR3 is TGTGCCAGCAGCCCCCCACCCTCCTACGAGCAGTACTTC.